This T cell receptor beta chain was found in a study of T-cell reconstitution after alpha-beta-depleted transplantation in children (dated by TCRdb to the mid-2010s). Some background on the complete study: T-cell immune reconstitution after TCRalphabeta/CD19-depleted allogeneic hematopoietic cell transplantation in children was quantitatively tracked in the study by means of TCR repertoire profiling. What the work shows at the level of the full study, not this receptor alone: The apparently early recovery of alphabetaT-cell counts about two months after transplant reportedly depended on only several hundred rapidly expanded clones that came from non-depleted graft cells. In some patients, the high TCRbeta diversity seen at day 60 was put down to recipient T cells and intrathymic progenitors that had survived conditioning. Over the following months the frequencies of hyperexpanded clones went down, and after one year T-cell counts and TCRbeta diversity were mostly credited to newly produced T cells.

The treatment or condition label on this specimen signifies: allogeneic hematopoietic cell transplantation with graft depleted of TCRalphabeta T cells and CD19 B cells. The transplant recipients were children given TCRalphabeta/CD19-depleted allogeneic hematopoietic cell grafts. Note on this clonotype: Its antigen remains unidentified. No much larger clone exists at a distance of one base, and base qualities are not known.

Library preparation was by PCR. Sequenced using an Illumina HiSeq 2500. TCR libraries were prepared with molecular barcoding, using unique molecular identifiers to normalize TCRbeta repertoire quantification. Starting from the raw public reads, TCRdb applied fastp trimming at Q25, assembled clones with MiXCR and retained in-frame beta chains. All rows with the same CDR3 protein become a single entry with the most common DNA and genes. Across this sample there are about 170,000 distinct CDR3 sequences, with approximately 12% seen only once. In total, the top ten clones hold less than 15% of the sample. The sample in question was PBMCs, obtained before TCRalphabeta/CD19-depleted stem cell transplant. The receptor was derived from a boy between 2 and 15 years old with acute myeloid leukemia, due to receive a stem cell transplant.

The nucleotide sequence reads TGTGCCAGCTCACCACCGGGACAGGGAAAATCACCCCTCCACTTT. Translation gives CASSPPGQGKSPLHF. The chain uses TRBV18 and TRBJ1-6; the central 9 bases match TRBD1. Unmatched junction bases come to 4, with V trimmed by 0 bases and J by 10 bases. Reading from cysteine to phenylalanine, the CDR3 counts 15 amino acids. The CDR3 DNA has 45 bases and is translated from base 1. CDR1 and CDR2 (KGHSH, LQKENI) derive from the germline V gene. With the rest looked up from the reference TRBV18 and TRBJ1-6 genes rather than sequenced, the full variable domain is NAGVMQNPRHLVRRRGQEARLRCSPMKGHSHVYWYRQLPEEGLKFMVYLQKENIIDESGMPKERFSAEFPKEGPSILRIQQVVRGDSAAYFCASSPPGQGKSPLHFGNGTRLTVT.